A selection of T cell receptor beta chains follows, all from one sample in a study of blood T cell repertoires in COVID-19. Sequencing was performed with immunoSEQ multiplex PCR; in TCRdb, only in-frame clones are kept and a portion is missing. The table shows about 59,000 clones, with 70% to 80% occurring only once. Sequenced: peripheral blood. These receptors were obtained from an elderly man with acute or convalescent COVID-19. The CDR3 runs from the conserved cysteine through the conserved F or W. The D gene is left open where the match is weak. Part of the rows lack a size; the others show once, few, many or a class for expanded clones.

J gene,D gene,V gene,clone size,CDR3 protein,CDR3 DNA
TRBJ2-1,TRBD2,TRBV25-1,once,CASSATKLAGAINEQFF,TGTGCCAGCAGTGCAACTAAACTAGCGGGGGCAATCAATGAGCAGTTCTTC
TRBJ1-2,-,TRBV20-1,-,CSARRVNGYTF,TGCAGTGCCAGGAGGGTGAATGGCTACACCTTC
TRBJ2-1,-,TRBV11-3,-,CASSFTRGGNEQFF,TGTGCCAGCAGCTTCACACGGGGTGGGAATGAGCAGTTCTTC
TRBJ1-3,TRBD1,TRBV11-2,-,CASRETTGVTGNTIYF,TGTGCCAGCAGGGAGACGACAGGGGTGACTGGAAACACCATATATTTT
TRBJ2-4,TRBD2,TRBV4-1,few,CASSQGTSGDIQYF,TGCGCCAGCAGCCAAGGGACTAGCGGGGACATTCAGTACTTC
TRBJ2-2,-,TRBV24-1,-,CATSDFRDAGTGELFF,TGTGCCACCAGTGATTTCCGGGATGCGGGCACCGGGGAGCTGTTTTTT
TRBJ2-1,-,TRBV9,-,CASSVLSGSYNEQFF,TGTGCCAGCAGCGTATTAAGCGGTTCCTACAATGAGCAGTTCTTC
TRBJ2-2,-,TRBV5-1,-,CASSPARPLDTGELFF,TGCGCCAGCAGCCCCGCGAGGCCCCTTGACACCGGGGAGCTGTTTTTT
TRBJ2-3,-,TRBV7-8,few,CASRATPSTDTQYF,TGTGCCAGCAGAGCAACCCCTAGCACAGATACGCAGTATTTT
TRBJ1-1,TRBD1,TRBV5-1,-,CASSWGQGTEAFF,TGCGCCAGCAGCTGGGGACAGGGCACTGAAGCTTTCTTT
TRBJ1-2,TRBD1,TRBV6-5,-,CASSYSRTGPGAGYTF,TGTGCCAGCAGTTACTCGAGGACAGGGCCCGGTGCGGGCTACACCTTC
TRBJ2-1,TRBD1,TRBV15,-,CATSRNRGPYNEQFF,TGTGCCACCAGCCGAAACAGGGGGCCCTACAATGAGCAGTTCTTC
TRBJ1-2,-,TRBV28,-,CASSLRANYGYTF,TGTGCCAGCAGTCTTAGAGCTAACTATGGCTACACCTTC
TRBJ1-1,-,TRBV7-8,-,CASSHGGGTEAFF,TGTGCCAGCAGCCACGGGGGGGGCACTGAAGCTTTCTTT
TRBJ1-5,-,TRBV4-1,-,CASSQEGGLVNQPQHF,TGCGCCAGCAGCCAAGAGGGAGGCTTGGTCAATCAGCCCCAGCATTTT